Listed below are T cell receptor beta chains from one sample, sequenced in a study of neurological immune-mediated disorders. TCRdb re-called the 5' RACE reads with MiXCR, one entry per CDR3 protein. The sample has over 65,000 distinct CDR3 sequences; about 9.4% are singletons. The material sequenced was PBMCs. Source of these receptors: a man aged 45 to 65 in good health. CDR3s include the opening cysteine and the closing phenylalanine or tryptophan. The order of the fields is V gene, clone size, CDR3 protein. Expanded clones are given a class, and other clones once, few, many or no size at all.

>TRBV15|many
CAASRANNSPLHF
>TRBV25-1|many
CASSEMGIQGNTQYF
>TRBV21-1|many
CASSKREGSYEQYF
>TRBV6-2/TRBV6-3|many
CASSYLFDQMGAKNIQYF
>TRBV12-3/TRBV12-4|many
CASSPGQGSTYEQYF
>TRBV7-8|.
CASSQGDRGYVLTF
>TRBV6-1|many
CASSEAVYYEQYF
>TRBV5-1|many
CASSLDGNYGYTF
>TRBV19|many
CASSPQRVAGELFF
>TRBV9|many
CASSTPRGNTGELFF
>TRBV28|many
CASSQTAGPTYEQYF
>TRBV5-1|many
CASSLGGISSEGYTF
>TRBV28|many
CASSTRAEQYF
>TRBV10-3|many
CAISASLGTSDFLSTDTQYF
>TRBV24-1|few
CATSAPPGRQGGRAVGELFF
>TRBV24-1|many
CATSEARGLNEQFF
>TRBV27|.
CASSPRTVLAGERWSPQYF
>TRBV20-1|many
CSAKGGAMGNQPQHF
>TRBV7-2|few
CASSLREEDTQYF
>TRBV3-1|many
CASSQEGARAKNIQYF
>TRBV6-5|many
CASSYSILAGVEEQFF
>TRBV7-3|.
CASSLNAGPDTQYF
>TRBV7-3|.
CASSLRGGHNEQFF
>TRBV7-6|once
CASSQRTAGGLAGGEKTQYF
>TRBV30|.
CAWDGGTDTQYF
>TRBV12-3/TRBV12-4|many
CASRLAGGPHEQYF
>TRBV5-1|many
CASSLLEQHVSYNEQFF
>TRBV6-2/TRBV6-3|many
CASTDPREQEQYF
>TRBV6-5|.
CASSYNPPSLNTGELFF
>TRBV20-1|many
CSARPQGASGYTF
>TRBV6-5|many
CASSFDRRSDSPLHF
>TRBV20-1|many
CSGGSGSYNEQFF
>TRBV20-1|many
CSAGWTGRDTEAFF
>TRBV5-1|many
CASSFSGTYEQYF
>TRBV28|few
CASSAHGTSLTQYF
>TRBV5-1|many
CASSLGTANYGYTF
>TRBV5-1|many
CASSDDRGGYGYTF
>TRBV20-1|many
CSARLAYAEQYF
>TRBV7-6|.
CASSRQVAGTSGTTDTQYF
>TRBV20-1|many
CSARDRDDSGNTIYF
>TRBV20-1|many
CSADTGTSSYNEQFF
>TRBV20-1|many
CSGGEGLTKQFF
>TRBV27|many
CASSLSFFGYEQYF
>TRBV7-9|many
CASSLERGLTEAFF
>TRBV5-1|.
CASSWTYNEQFF
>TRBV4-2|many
CASSRGQGESYNEQFF
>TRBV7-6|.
CASSLEVGTGEQYF